The 18 T cell receptor beta chains listed next were all sequenced from one sample in a study of OX40 agonist ivuxolimab in advanced cancers. The table came from immunoSEQ multiplex PCR; TCRdb's copy has only in-frame clones and leaves some out. The repertoire consists of tens of thousands of clones, with around 90% occurring once and the leading ten covering 1%. The source material was CD4+ or CD8+ T cells sorted from blood, sampled in a trial of the OX40 agonist ivuxolimab. The receptors originated from an adult with an advanced solid tumor such as melanoma, head and neck, liver or kidney cancer.

In the case of this clone: Other DNA sequences within the sample encode an identical CDR3. The CDR3 spells CASSILAGGPGNEQFF. CDR3 bases: TGTGCCAGTAGTATCCTAGCGGGAGGGCCAGGCAATGAGCAGTTCTTC. J is TRBJ2-1 and V is TRBV19; 12 bases agree with TRBD2. This CDR3 spans 16 amino acids. CDR1 is LNHDA, CDR2 SQIVND, per germline (reference sequence). After removal of 3 bases from V and 6 bases from J, the junction contained 6 bases not matched to a gene.

The rearrangement links TRBV18 to TRBJ2-7, with D hard to call. V was trimmed by 2 bases and J by 0 bases, leaving 11 bases between them. This CDR3 contains 15 residues. Germline assignment: CDR1 KGHSH and CDR2 LQKENI. CDR3 in DNA: TGTGCCAGCTCACCAACGGCAGAAAGCTCCTACGAGCAGTACTTC. It specifies CASSPTAESSYEQYF.

The chain combines TRBV6-6 with TRBJ1-2; 7 nucleotides match TRBD1. The CDR3 consists of 15 residues. The J segment lost 2 bases and the V segment lost 6 bases, leaving 9 bases of the junction unmatched. The germline CDR1 and CDR2 sequences are MNHNY and SVGAGI (reference sequence). The CDR3: CASSSREQGNYGYTF. The CDR3 DNA reads TGTGCCAGCAGCTCCCGCGAACAGGGGAACTATGGCTACACCTTC.

V is TRBV28 and J is TRBJ1-2; the D gene is possibly TRBD1 (5 bases). The CDR3 loop spans 12 amino acids. The V gene's germline CDR1 is MDHEN and CDR2 SYDVKM. V was clipped by 8 bases and J by 4 bases, with 11 bases between them. DNA of the CDR3: TGTGCCAGCTTAGACAGAGTCTATGGCTACACCTTC. It encodes CASLDRVYGYTF.

CDR3 bases: TGTGCCAGCAGCTATCTCCAGGGGGCGAACACCGGGGAGCTGTTTTTT. It codes for CASSYLQGANTGELFF. This chain connects TRBV11-2 to TRBJ2-2, with 7 bases identical to TRBD1. Germline loops: CDR1 SGHAT, CDR2 FQNNGV. CDR3 length: 16 amino acids. V lost 4 bases to trimming and J lost 0 bases; unmatched junction nucleotides: 5.

Written as DNA, the CDR3 is TGTGCCAGTAGTCAAAGGGTAGATCAGCCCCAGCATTTT. This gives the protein CASSQRVDQPQHF. The rearrangement links TRBV19 to TRBJ1-5; D unresolved. Germline V gene lookup returns CDR1 LNHDA and CDR2 SQIVND (reference sequence). Trimming stripped 5 bases from V and 5 bases from J, with 10 bases between. The CDR3 totals 13 residues. The whole variable domain, remainder taken from reference TRBV19 and TRBJ1-5, is DGGITQSPKYLFRKEGQNVTLSCEQNLNHDAMYWYRQDPGQGLRLIYYSQIVNDFQKGDIAEGYSVSREKKESFPLTVTSAQKNPTAFYLCASSQRVDQPQHFGDGTRLSIL.

The chain joins TRBV19 to TRBJ1-2, with unresolved D. The V gene lost 6 bases and the J gene lost 4 bases, with 6 bases spanning the gap. The CDR3 is 11 residues long. Germline CDR1 and CDR2: LNHDA and SQIVND (reference sequence). The CDR3, as DNA: TGTGCCAGTAGAGATTCCTATGGCTACACCTTC. Translated: CASRDSYGYTF.

The CDR3 loop reads CATSDDSRETQYF. The CDR3 nucleotides are TGTGCCACCTCAGATGACTCTAGGGAGACCCAGTACTTC. The rearrangement joins TRBV19 to TRBJ2-5, with unresolved D. The germline V gene encodes CDR1 LNHDA and CDR2 SQIVND (reference sequence). This CDR3 comprises 13 residues. The ends were cut back, 10 bases at V and 5 bases at J, with 17 bases in the middle.

V gene TRBV18 combines with J gene TRBJ2-7, with 7 bases aligning to TRBD1. The trim removed 3 bases at V and 4 bases at J, leaving 9 bases unmatched. The CDR3 has 15 amino acids. CDR1 and CDR2 (germline): KGHSH, LQKENI. CDR3 amino acids: CASSPGQMLGYEQYF. The CDR3 coding sequence is TGTGCCAGCTCACCGGGACAGATGCTAGGGTACGAGCAGTACTTC.

V usage is TRBV11-2 and J usage is TRBJ1-1; D gene unclear. Germline CDR1 SGHAT, CDR2 FQNNGV. V was trimmed by 1 base and J by 3 bases, leaving 6 bases between them. This CDR3 spans 13 amino acids. The CDR3 loop reads CASSLVRDTEAFF. Written as DNA, the CDR3 is TGTGCCAGCAGCTTAGTTAGGGACACTGAAGCTTTCTTT.

In nucleotides, the CDR3 is TGTGCCAGTAGTGCTCTAGCGGGCGAGACCCAGTACTTC. It codes for CASSALAGETQYF. This rearrangement joins TRBV19 to TRBJ2-5; 8 bases align to TRBD2. Losses at the gene ends were 5 bases for V and 5 bases for J; bases not matched to a gene: 4. Germline values: CDR1 LNHDA, CDR2 SQIVND (reference sequence). There are 13 residues in the CDR3.

On this clone: The junction shows a germline mismatch at one end, possibly a read error. The rearrangement links TRBV6-5 to TRBJ2-1; weak D call: TRBD1 (5 bases). The CDR3 sequence is 11 residues long. The germline CDR1 and CDR2 sequences are MNHEY and SVGAGI. The CDR3 region is CVSKGLGEQFF. DNA of the CDR3: TGTGTCAGCAAGGGGCTAGGTGAGCAGTTCTTC.

The genes are TRBV5-5 and TRBJ2-5; D is possibly TRBD2 (6 bases). The V gene's germline CDR1 is SGHKS and CDR2 YYEKEE (reference sequence). V was pared by 3 bases and J by 3 bases, with 9 bases between. The CDR3 has 13 residues. Here the CDR3 reads CASSWRAEETQYF. The CDR3 nucleotides are TGTGCCAGCAGCTGGAGGGCCGAAGAGACCCAGTACTTC.

The rearrangement joins TRBV2 to TRBJ1-4, with D uncertain. This CDR3 comprises 12 residues. The V gene's germline CDR1 is SNHLY and CDR2 FYNNEI. With 6 bases removed from V and 10 bases from J, the gap between germline ends came to 12 bases. CDR3 nucleotide sequence: TGTGCCAGCAGCCCCCAGAGCGGAAAACTGTTTTTT. Translating it yields CASSPQSGKLFF.

The genes are TRBV9 and TRBJ2-2; 10 bases fit TRBD2. The CDR3 has 16 residues. The V segment lost 0 bases and the J segment 1 base; nucleotides outside the gene matches: 0. CDR1 is SGDLS, CDR2 YYNGEE, per germline. CDR3 amino acids: CASSVGLAGNTGELFF. For the CDR3, the DNA is TGTGCCAGCAGCGTAGGACTAGCGGGGAACACCGGGGAGCTGTTTTTT.

The chain carries TRBV28 and TRBJ2-4, with D tentatively TRBD2 (5 bases). This CDR3 has 12 amino acids. Germline loops: CDR1 MDHEN, CDR2 SYDVKM. With 2 bases removed from V and 7 bases from J, the gap between germline ends came to 6 bases. The CDR3 nucleotides read TGTGCCAGCAGTTTACCGGGGAACATTCAGTACTTC. Translating it yields CASSLPGNIQYF.

J is TRBJ1-1 and V is TRBV5-1; 7 bases fit TRBD1. V shed 2 bases and J 7 bases; nucleotides not matched to a gene: 5. Germline V gene sequence: CDR1 SGHRS, CDR2 YFSETQ. The CDR3 is 13 amino acids. The CDR3 spells CASSFRGTVEAFF. As DNA, the CDR3 is TGCGCCAGCAGCTTTAGGGGGACAGTTGAAGCTTTCTTT.

The CDR3 DNA reads TGTGCCAGCACCGGTGGGGGGGTTGCCGGGGAGCTGTTTTTT. Translation: CASTGGGVAGELFF. The chain uses TRBV9 and TRBJ2-2; 7 bases align to TRBD2. The germline V gene encodes CDR1 SGDLS and CDR2 YYNGEE. This CDR3 region has 14 residues. The J segment lost 6 bases and the V segment lost 6 bases, leaving 8 bases of the junction unmatched.